These T cell receptor beta chains were read from a single sample in a study of PD-1 blockade in classical Hodgkin lymphoma. Assay: immunoSEQ multiplex PCR; the TCRdb copy retains only in-frame clones and omits some. The table lists over 20,000 clones, 65% to 90% of them singletons. Specimen: peripheral blood mononuclear cells (PBMCs), collected at baseline. These receptors all come from a human donor with classical Hodgkin lymphoma. The CDR3 runs from the conserved cysteine through the conserved F or W. D genes are given only for firm matches. Clone size appears in some rows only: once, few, many, or a class for an expanded clone.

J	size	V	D	CDR3	DNA
TRBJ1-5	.	TRBV25-1	TRBD1	CASSESGTGGSQPQHF	TGTGCCAGCAGTGAATCGGGGACAGGGGGCAGTCAGCCCCAGCATTTT
TRBJ1-1	.	TRBV4-1	.	CASSQAPRTVNTEAFF	TGCGCCAGCAGCCAAGCTCCCAGGACGGTGAACACTGAAGCTTTCTTT
TRBJ2-3	.	TRBV4-3	TRBD2	CASSQRLAGGPIDTQYF	TGCGCCAGCAGCCAGAGGCTAGCGGGGGGGCCTATAGATACGCAGTATTTT
TRBJ1-1	.	TRBV11-1	.	CASSSAFAGRRNEAFF	TGTGCCAGCAGCTCCGCATTTGCCGGCCGGCGGAATGAAGCTTTCTTT
TRBJ2-1	.	TRBV5-1	.	CASSLVSGGSNEQFF	TGCGCCAGCAGCTTGGTTTCGGGCGGCAGCAATGAGCAGTTCTTC
TRBJ2-5	.	TRBV6-6	.	CASMEETQYF	TGTGCCAGCATGGAAGAGACCCAGTACTTC
TRBJ2-6	.	TRBV6-5	.	CASSYAASGANVLTF	TGTGCCAGCAGTTACGCGGCTTCTGGGGCCAACGTCCTGACTTTC
TRBJ2-1	.	TRBV4-1	TRBD2	CASKAGGPSSYNEQFF	TGCGCCAGCAAAGCGGGGGGGCCGAGCTCCTACAATGAGCAGTTCTTC
TRBJ1-3	.	TRBV4-1	.	CASSQDPRQGAISGNTIYF	TGCGCCAGCAGCCAAGACCCTCGACAAGGGGCTATTTCTGGAAACACCATATATTTT
TRBJ2-3	.	TRBV27	.	CASSRTPDTQYF	TGTGCCAGCAGCCGGACCCCAGATACGCAGTATTTT
TRBJ2-7	once	TRBV5-1	.	CASSQGQSNGEQYF	TGCGCCAGCAGCCAAGGACAATCCAATGGCGAGCAGTACTTC
TRBJ2-3	.	TRBV7-9	TRBD2	CASSLTGGLQSAQYF	TGTGCCAGCAGCTTGACGGGGGGGTTGCAAAGTGCGCAGTATTTT
TRBJ1-1	few	TRBV4-2	TRBD1	CASSRQGTGVGEAFF	TGTGCCAGCAGCCGCCAAGGGACAGGGGTCGGTGAAGCTTTCTTT
TRBJ1-1	.	TRBV18	TRBD1	CASSPAGRGTNTEAFF	TGTGCCAGCTCACCTGCCGGCAGGGGGACTAACACTGAAGCTTTCTTT
TRBJ2-7	.	TRBV6-5	TRBD2	CASSTPSGGRYEQYF	TGTGCCAGCAGTACACCTAGCGGGGGTAGGTACGAGCAGTACTTC
TRBJ2-1	.	TRBV10-3	TRBD2	CAISESAGTTFNEQFF	TGTGCCATCAGTGAGTCTGCGGGGACTACCTTCAATGAGCAGTTCTTC
TRBJ2-2	.	TRBV23-1	TRBD2	CARKGTSGGQDTGELFF	TGCGCCAGAAAGGGGACTAGCGGGGGGCAGGACACCGGGGAGCTGTTTTTT
TRBJ2-2	.	TRBV5-1	.	CASNPQGGNTGELFF	TGCGCCAGCAATCCTCAAGGAGGGAACACCGGGGAGCTGTTTTTT
TRBJ2-7	.	TRBV5-1	.	CASSTSGGYEQYF	TGCGCCAGCAGCACCAGTGGGGGGTACGAGCAGTACTTC
TRBJ1-2	.	TRBV5-6	.	CASSLEAGRNGYTF	TGTGCCAGCAGCTTGGAAGCAGGGCGTAATGGCTACACCTTC
TRBJ2-1	once	TRBV4-2	TRBD2	CASSQDRSGGAQFF	TGTGCCAGCAGCCAAGATCGCAGCGGGGGGGCCCAGTTCTTC
TRBJ1-1	.	TRBV7-9	.	CASSPTAENTEAFF	TGTGCCAGCAGCCCCACAGCGGAGAACACTGAAGCTTTCTTT
TRBJ2-3	.	TRBV5-1	TRBD1	CASRSTGQGTDTQYF	TGCGCCAGCAGGTCGACAGGGCAGGGCACAGATACGCAGTATTTT
TRBJ2-7	.	TRBV11-3	.	CASSPSGGTYEQYF	TGTGCCAGCAGCCCGTCGGGCGGCACCTACGAGCAGTACTTC
TRBJ1-5	.	TRBV5-6	.	CASSLGGYSNQPQHF	TGTGCCAGCAGCTTGGGAGGGTATAGCAATCAGCCCCAGCATTTT
TRBJ1-2	.	TRBV9	.	CASSPGTLYGYTF	TGTGCCAGCAGCCCCGGGACGCTATATGGCTACACCTTC
TRBJ2-3	.	TRBV11-2	TRBD1	CASSFLLFFGTGVTDTQYF	TGTGCCAGCAGCTTTTTGCTATTCTTTGGGACAGGGGTGACAGATACGCAGTATTTT
TRBJ1-2	.	TRBV7-9	TRBD1	CASSLTDRAYGYTF	TGTGCCAGCAGCTTAACGGACAGGGCATATGGCTACACCTTC
TRBJ1-3	few	TRBV6-5	.	CASRPGGISGNTIYF	TGTGCCAGCAGGCCCGGCGGGATCTCTGGAAACACCATATATTTT